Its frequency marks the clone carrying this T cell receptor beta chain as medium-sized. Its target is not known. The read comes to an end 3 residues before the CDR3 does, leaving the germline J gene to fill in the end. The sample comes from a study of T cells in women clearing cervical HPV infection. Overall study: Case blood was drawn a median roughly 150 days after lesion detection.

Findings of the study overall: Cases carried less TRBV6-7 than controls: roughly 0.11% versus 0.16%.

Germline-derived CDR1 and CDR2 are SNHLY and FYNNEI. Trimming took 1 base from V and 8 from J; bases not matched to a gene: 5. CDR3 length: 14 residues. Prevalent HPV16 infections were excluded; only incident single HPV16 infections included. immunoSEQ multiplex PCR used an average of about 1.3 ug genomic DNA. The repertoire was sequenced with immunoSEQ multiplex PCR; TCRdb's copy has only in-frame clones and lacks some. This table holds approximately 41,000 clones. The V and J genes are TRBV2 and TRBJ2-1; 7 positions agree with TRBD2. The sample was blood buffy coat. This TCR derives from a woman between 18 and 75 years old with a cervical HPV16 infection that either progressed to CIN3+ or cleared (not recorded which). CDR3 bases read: TGTGCCAGCAGTGAAGGCGGGGGACCCTATGAG. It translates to CASSEGGGPYE. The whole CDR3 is CASSEGGGPYEQFF.